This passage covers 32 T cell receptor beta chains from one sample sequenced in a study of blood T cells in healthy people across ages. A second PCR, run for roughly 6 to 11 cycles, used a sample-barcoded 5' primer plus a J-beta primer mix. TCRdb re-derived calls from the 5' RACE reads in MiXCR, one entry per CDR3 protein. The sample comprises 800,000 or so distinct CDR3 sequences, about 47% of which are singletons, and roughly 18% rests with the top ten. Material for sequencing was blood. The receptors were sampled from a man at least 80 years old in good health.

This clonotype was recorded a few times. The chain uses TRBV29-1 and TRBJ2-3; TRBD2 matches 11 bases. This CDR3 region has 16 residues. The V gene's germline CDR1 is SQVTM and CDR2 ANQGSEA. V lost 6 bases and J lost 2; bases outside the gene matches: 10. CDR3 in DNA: TGCAGCGTCCAAGGCCTTAGCGGGAGGGCCACAGATACGCAGTATTTT. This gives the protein CSVQGLSGRATDTQYF.

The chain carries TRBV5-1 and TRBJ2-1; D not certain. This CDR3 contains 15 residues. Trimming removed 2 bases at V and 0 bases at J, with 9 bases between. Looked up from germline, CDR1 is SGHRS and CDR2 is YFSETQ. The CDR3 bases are TGCGCCAGCAGCTTACACCTGAGCTCCTACAATGAGCAGTTCTTC. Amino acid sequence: CASSLHLSSYNEQFF.

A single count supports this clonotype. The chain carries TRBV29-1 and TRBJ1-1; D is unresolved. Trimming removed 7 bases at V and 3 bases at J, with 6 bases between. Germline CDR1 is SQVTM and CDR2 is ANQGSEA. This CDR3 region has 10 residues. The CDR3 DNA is TGCAGCGGGATGGACACTGAAGCTTTCTTT. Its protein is CSGMDTEAFF. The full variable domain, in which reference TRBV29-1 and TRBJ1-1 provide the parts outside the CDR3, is SAVISQKPSRDICQRGTSLTIQCQVDSQVTMMFWYRQQPGQSLTLIATANQGSEATYESGFVIDKFPISRPNLTFSTLTVSNMSPEDSSIYLCSGMDTEAFFGQGTRLTVV.

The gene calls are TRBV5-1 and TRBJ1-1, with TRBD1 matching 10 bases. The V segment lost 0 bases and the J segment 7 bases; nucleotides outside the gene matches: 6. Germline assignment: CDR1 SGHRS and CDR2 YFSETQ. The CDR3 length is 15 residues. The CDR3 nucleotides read TGCGCCAGCAGCTTGGGGACAGGGGGTACGGGTGAAGCTTTCTTT. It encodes CASSLGTGGTGEAFF.

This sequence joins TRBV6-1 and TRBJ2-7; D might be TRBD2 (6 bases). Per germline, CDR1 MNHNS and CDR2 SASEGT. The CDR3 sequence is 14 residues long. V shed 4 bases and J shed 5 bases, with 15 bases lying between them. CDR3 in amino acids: CASSAYWRGDEQYF. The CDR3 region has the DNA TGTGCCAGCAGTGCATATTGGCGGGGTGACGAGCAGTACTTC.

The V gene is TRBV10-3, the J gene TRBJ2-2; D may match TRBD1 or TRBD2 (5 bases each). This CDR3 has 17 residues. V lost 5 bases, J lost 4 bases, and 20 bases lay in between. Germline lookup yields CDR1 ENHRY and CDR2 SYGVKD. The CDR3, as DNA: TGTGCCATCAGTCCAATGGGCCCTCCGAGGGGCACCGGGGAGCTGTTTTTT. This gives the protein CAISPMGPPRGTGELFF.

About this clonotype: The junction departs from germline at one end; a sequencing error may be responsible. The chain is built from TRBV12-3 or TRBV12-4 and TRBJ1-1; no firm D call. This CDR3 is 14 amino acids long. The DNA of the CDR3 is TGTGCCTGCAGTTCCCTCATTAAAAGCACTGAAGCTTTCTTT. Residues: CACSSLIKSTEAFF.

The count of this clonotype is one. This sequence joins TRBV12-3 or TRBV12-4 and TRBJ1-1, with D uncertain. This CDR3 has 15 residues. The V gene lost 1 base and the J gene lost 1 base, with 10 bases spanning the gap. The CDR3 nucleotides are TGTGCCAGCAGTTTAGGGGCGCAGACGAACACTGAAGCTTTCTTT. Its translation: CASSLGAQTNTEAFF.

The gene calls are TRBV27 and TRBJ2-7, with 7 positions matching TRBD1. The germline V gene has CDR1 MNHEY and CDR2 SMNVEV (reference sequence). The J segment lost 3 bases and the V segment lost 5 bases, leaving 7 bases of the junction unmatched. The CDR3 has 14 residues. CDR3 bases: TGTGCCAGCAGTCCTGGACAGGTGGACTACGAGCAGTACTTC. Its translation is CASSPGQVDYEQYF.

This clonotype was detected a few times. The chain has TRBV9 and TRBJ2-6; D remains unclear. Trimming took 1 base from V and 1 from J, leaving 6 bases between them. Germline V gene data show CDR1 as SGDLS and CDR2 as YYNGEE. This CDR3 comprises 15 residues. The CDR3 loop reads CASSVLYSGANVLTF. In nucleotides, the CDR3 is TGTGCCAGCAGCGTACTGTATTCTGGGGCCAACGTCCTGACTTTC.

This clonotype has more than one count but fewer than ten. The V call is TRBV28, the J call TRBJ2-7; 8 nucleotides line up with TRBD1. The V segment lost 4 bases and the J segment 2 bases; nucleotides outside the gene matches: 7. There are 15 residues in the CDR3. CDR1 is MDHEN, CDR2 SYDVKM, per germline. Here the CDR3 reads CASSSLTGVAYEQYF. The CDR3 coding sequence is TGTGCCAGCAGTTCACTGACAGGGGTCGCCTACGAGCAGTACTTC. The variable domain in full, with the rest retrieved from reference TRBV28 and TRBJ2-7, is DVKVTQSSRYLVKRTGEKVFLECVQDMDHENMFWYRQDPGLGLRLIYFSYDVKMKEKGDIPEGYSVSREKKERFSLILESASTNQTSMYLCASSSLTGVAYEQYFGPGTRLTVT.

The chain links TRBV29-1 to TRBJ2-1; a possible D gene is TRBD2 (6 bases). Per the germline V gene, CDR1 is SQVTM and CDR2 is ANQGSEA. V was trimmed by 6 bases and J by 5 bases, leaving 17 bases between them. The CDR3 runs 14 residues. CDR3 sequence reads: CSVLRGTPNNEQFF. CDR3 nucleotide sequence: TGCAGCGTATTACGCGGGACGCCCAACAATGAGCAGTTCTTC.

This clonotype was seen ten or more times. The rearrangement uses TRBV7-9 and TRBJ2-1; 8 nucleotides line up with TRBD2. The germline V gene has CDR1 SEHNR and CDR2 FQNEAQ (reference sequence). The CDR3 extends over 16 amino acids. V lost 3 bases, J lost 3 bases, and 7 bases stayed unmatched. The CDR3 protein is CASSLSSGSIYNEQFF. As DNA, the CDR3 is TGTGCCAGCAGCTTGTCAAGCGGGAGTATCTACAATGAGCAGTTCTTC.

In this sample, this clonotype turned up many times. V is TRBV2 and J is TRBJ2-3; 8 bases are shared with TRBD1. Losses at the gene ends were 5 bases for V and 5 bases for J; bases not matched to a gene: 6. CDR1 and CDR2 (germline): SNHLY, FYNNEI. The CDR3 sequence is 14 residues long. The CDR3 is CASSSGGAVDTQYF. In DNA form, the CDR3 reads TGTGCCAGCAGTTCAGGGGGCGCCGTAGATACGCAGTATTTT.

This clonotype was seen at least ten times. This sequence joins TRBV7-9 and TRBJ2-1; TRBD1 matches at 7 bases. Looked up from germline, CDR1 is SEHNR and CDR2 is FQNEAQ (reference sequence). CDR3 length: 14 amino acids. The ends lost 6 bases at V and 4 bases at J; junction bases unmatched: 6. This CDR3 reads CASSEGRGYNEQFF. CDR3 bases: TGTGCCAGCAGTGAGGGCAGGGGGTACAATGAGCAGTTCTTC.

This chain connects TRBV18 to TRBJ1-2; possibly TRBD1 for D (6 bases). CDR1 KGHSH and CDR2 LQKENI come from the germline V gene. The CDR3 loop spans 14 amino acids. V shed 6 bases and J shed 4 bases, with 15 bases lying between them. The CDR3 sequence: CASSPQGQGYGYTF. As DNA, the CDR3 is TGTGCCAGCTCCCCCCAGGGGCAGGGCTATGGCTACACCTTC.

CDR3 bases: TGCGCCAGCAGCCAATCTAGTTCCGGCGAGGAGACCCAGTACTTC. This codes for CASSQSSSGEETQYF. V usage is TRBV4-3 and J usage is TRBJ2-5; D is uncertain. The CDR3 is 15 amino acids. The germline V and J ends were trimmed by 2 bases and 5 bases, with 15 bases remaining between them. The V gene's germline CDR1 is LGHNA and CDR2 YSLEER.

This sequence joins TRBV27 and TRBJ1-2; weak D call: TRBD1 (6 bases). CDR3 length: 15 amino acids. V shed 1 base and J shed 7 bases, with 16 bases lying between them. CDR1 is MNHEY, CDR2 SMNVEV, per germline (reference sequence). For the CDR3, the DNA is TGTGCCAGCAGTTTATTAGGCAGGGACAACGTTGGCTACACCTTC. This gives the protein CASSLLGRDNVGYTF.

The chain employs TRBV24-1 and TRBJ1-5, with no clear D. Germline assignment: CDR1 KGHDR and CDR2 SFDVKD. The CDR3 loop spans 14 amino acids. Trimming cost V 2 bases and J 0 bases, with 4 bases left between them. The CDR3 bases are TGTGCCACCAGTGATTGTTATAGCAATCAGCCCCAGCATTTT. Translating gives CATSDCYSNQPQHF.

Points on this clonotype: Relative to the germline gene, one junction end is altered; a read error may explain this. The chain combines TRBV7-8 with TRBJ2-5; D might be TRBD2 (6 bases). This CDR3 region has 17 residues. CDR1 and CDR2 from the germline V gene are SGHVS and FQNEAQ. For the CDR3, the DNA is TGTGCCGGCAGCAGAGGAATAGCGGAAGGGTGGGAAGAGACCCAGTACTTC. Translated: CAGSRGIAEGWEETQYF.

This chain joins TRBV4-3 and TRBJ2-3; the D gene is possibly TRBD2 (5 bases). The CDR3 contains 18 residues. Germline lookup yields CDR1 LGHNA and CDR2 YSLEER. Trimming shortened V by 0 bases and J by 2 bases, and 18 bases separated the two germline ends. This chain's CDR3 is CASSQEVPAVAITDTQYF. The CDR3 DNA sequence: TGCGCCAGCAGCCAAGAGGTACCAGCGGTGGCTATCACAGATACGCAGTATTTT.

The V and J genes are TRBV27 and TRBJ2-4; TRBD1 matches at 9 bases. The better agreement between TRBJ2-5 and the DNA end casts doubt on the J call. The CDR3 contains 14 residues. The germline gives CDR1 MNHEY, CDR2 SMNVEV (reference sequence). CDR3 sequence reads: CASSKRDREETQYF. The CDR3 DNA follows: TGTGCCAGCAGCAAAAGGGACAGGGAAGAGACCCAGTACTTC.

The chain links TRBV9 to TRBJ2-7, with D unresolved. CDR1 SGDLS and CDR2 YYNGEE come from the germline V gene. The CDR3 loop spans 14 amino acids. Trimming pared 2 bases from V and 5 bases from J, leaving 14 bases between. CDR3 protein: CASSVAPEKDEQYF. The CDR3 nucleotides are TGTGCCAGCAGCGTGGCCCCGGAGAAGGACGAGCAGTACTTC.

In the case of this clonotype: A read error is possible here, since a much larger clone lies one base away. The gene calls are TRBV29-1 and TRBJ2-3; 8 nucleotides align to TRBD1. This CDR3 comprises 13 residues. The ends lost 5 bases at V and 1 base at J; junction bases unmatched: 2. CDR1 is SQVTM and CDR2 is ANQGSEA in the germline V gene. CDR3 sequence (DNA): TGCAGCGTTCGACAGGGGCGCACAGATACGCAGTATTTT. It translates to CSVRQGRTDTQYF.

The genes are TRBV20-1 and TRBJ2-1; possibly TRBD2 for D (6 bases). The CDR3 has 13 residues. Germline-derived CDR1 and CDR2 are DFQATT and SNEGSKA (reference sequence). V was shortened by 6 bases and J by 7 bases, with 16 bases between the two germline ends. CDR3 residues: CSAPSVSLNEQFF. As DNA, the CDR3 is TGCAGTGCCCCTAGCGTCTCTTTGAATGAGCAGTTCTTC.

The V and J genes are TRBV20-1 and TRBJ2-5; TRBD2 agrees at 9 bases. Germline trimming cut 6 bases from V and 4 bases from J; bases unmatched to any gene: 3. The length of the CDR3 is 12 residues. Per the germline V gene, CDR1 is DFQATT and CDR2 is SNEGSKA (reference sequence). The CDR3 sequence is CSASGGRETQYF. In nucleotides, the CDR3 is TGCAGTGCCAGCGGGGGGCGAGAGACCCAGTACTTC.

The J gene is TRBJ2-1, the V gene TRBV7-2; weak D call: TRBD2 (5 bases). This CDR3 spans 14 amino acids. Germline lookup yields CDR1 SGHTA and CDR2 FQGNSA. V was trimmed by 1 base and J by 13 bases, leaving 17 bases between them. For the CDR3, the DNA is TGTGCCAGCAGCTTAGTCCTCGCGGAGGAGACCCAGTTCTTC. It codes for CASSLVLAEETQFF.

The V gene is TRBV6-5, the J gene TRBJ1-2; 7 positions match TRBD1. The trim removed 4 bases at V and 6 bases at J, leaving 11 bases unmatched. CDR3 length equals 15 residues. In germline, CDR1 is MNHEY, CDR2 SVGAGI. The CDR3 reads CASSSTLTGSNGYTF. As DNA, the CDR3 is TGTGCCAGCAGTTCGACTTTGACAGGGAGCAATGGCTACACCTTC.

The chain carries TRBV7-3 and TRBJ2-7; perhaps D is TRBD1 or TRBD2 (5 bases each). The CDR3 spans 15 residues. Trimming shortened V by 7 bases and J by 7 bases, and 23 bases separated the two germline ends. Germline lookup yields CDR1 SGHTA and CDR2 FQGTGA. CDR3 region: CASTQGASSYNEQYF. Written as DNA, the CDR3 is TGTGCCAGCACCCAAGGGGCTAGCTCCTACAATGAGCAGTACTTC.

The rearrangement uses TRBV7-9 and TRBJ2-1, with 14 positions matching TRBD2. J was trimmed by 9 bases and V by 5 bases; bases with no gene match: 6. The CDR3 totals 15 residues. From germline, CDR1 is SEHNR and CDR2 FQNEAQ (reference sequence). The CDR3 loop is CASSPRLAGGVEQFF. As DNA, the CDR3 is TGTGCCAGCAGCCCCCGACTAGCGGGAGGGGTTGAGCAGTTCTTC.

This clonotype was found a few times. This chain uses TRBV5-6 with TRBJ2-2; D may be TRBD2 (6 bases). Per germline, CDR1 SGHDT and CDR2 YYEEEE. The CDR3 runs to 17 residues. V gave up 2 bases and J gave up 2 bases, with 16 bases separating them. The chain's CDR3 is CASSLGFLAPNTGELFF. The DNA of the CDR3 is TGTGCCAGCAGCTTAGGTTTCCTAGCGCCCAACACCGGGGAGCTGTTTTTT. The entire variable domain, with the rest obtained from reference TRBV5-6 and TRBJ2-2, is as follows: DAGVTQSPTHLIKTRGQQVTLRCSPKSGHDTVSWYQQALGQGPQFIFQYYEEEERQRGNFPDRFSGHQFPNYSSELNVNALLLGDSALYLCASSLGFLAPNTGELFFGEGSRLTVL.

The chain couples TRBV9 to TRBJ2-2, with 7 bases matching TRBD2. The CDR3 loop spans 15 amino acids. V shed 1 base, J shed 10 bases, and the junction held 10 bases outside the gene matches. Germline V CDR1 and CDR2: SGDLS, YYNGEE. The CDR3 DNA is TGTGCCAGCAGCGTAAATCCAGCGGGAAATTTGGAGCTGTTTTTT. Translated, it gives CASSVNPAGNLELFF. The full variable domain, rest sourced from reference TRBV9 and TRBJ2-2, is DSGVTQTPKHLITATGQRVTLRCSPRSGDLSVYWYQQSLDQGLQFLIQYYNGEERAKGNILERFSAQQFPDLHSELNLSSLELGDSALYFCASSVNPAGNLELFFGEGSRLTVL.